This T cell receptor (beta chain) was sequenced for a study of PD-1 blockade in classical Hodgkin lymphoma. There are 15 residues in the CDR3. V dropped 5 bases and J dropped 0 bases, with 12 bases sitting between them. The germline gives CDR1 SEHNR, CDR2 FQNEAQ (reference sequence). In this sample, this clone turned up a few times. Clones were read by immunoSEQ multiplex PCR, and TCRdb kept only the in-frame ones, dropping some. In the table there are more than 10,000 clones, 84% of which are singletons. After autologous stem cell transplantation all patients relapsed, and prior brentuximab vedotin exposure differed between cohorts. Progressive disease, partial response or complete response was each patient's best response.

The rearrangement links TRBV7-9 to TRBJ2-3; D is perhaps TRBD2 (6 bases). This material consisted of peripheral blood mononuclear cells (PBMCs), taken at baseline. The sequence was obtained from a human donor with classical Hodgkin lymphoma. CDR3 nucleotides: TGTGCCAGCAGCCGGGGGACGGATAGCACAGATACGCAGTATTTT. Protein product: CASSRGTDSTDTQYF.